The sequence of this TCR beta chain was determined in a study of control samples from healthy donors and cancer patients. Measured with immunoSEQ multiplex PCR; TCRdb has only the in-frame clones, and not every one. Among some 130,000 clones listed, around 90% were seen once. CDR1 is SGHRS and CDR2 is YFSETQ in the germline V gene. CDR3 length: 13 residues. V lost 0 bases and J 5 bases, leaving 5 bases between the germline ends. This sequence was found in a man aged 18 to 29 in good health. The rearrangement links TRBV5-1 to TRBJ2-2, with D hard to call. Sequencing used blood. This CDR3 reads CASSLALTGELFF. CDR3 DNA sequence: TGCGCCAGCAGCTTGGCCTTGACCGGGGAGCTGTTTTTT.